One sample yielded the 7 T cell receptor beta chains listed below, sequenced in a study of T-cell memory formation after mild COVID-19. TCRdb passed the 5' RACE reads through MiXCR, listing each CDR3 protein once. Of 450,000 to 650,000 distinct CDR3 sequences listed, approximately 19% are singletons. Material: PBMCs or a T cell subset sorted from them (not recorded which). These receptors were collected from an adult woman who had mild COVID-19 (a few samples of this study predate the infection). Cell type and time point are not known.

The chain links TRBV6-5 to TRBJ1-1; TRBD1 agrees at 9 bases. Germline assignment: CDR1 MNHEY and CDR2 SVGAGI. The V and J ends lost 0 bases and 1 base, in that order; junction bases with no gene match: 12. The CDR3 runs to 19 residues. The CDR3 is CASSYSIWGQGGGNTEAFF. In nucleotides, the CDR3 is TGTGCCAGCAGTTACTCTATTTGGGGACAGGGAGGGGGGAACACTGAAGCTTTCTTT.

There are a few counts of this clonotype. The chain uses TRBV7-8 and TRBJ2-2; possibly TRBD1 for D (5 bases). The CDR3 consists of 15 residues. Per the germline V gene, CDR1 is SGHVS and CDR2 is FQNEAQ. V lost 5 bases and J lost 4, with 14 bases in between. This chain's CDR3 is CASSRVRGGTGELFF. The CDR3 DNA is TGTGCCAGCAGCCGGGTTAGGGGTGGCACCGGGGAGCTGTTTTTT.

CDR3 in amino acids: CASTLPTSGNEQFF. The CDR3 bases are TGTGCCAGCACCCTTCCGACTAGCGGAAATGAGCAGTTCTTC. The rearrangement uses TRBV6-2 or TRBV6-3 and TRBJ2-1; 9 bases agree with TRBD2. CDR1 is MNHEY, CDR2 SVGEGT, per germline. This CDR3 has 14 amino acids. V lost 7 bases to trimming and J lost 7 bases; unmatched junction nucleotides: 8.

This clonotype was seen only a few times. The chain uses TRBV2 and TRBJ1-2; D is possibly TRBD1 (6 bases). Germline V gives CDR1 SNHLY, CDR2 FYNNEI. Trimming took off 2 bases at V and 7 bases at J, with 14 bases between the two ends. The CDR3 consists of 14 residues. CDR3 DNA sequence: TGTGCCAGCAGTGAAAAAACAGGGATGTTTGGCTACACCTTC. It encodes CASSEKTGMFGYTF.

The chain joins TRBV6-5 to TRBJ1-1; TRBD1 is a possible D gene (6 bases). Germline CDR1 and CDR2: MNHEY and SVGAGI. The length of the CDR3 is 14 residues. V lost 6 bases to trimming and J lost 10 bases, with 21 bases between them. In DNA form, the CDR3 reads TGTGCCAGCAGGGCTAGGGGCGTAAGGGGGGGAGCTTTCTTT. Protein sequence: CASRARGVRGGAFF.

The J gene is TRBJ2-7, the V gene TRBV5-4; 8 bases map to TRBD2. The germline V gene has CDR1 SGHNT and CDR2 YYREEE (reference sequence). Germline trimming cut 3 bases from V and 1 base from J; bases unmatched to any gene: 9. This CDR3 is 16 amino acids long. CDR3 bases: TGTGCCAGCAGCTGGGGATCTAGCGGGTCATCCTACGAGCAGTACTTC. Translation gives CASSWGSSGSSYEQYF.

V is TRBV4-1 and J is TRBJ2-3, with TRBD1 matching over 9 bases. Trimming took 0 bases from V and 4 from J; bases not matched to a gene: 5. The CDR3 loop spans 16 amino acids. Germline lookup yields CDR1 MGHRA and CDR2 YSYEKL. The CDR3 DNA reads as TGCGCCAGCAGCCAAGATCGCGGGACAGGGTCAGATACGCAGTATTTT. This gives the protein CASSQDRGTGSDTQYF.